This TCR beta chain was profiled in a study of T cell responses to AZD1222 COVID-19 vaccine. General study points: A mostly white British donor set with more females was recruited, and clonal diversity was possibly underestimated. Baseline serology detected seropositivity in only six or seven AZD1222 recipients.

The CDR3 spans 14 residues. V was cut by 1 base and J by 4 bases, with 10 bases left in between. Germline V CDR1 and CDR2: MNHEY, SVGAGI. Some clones are missing from TCRdb's copy, which holds only in-frame ones; the method was immunoSEQ multiplex PCR. The data hold 85,000 to 110,000 clones, with about 90% observed a single time. In the case of this clone: Its antigen is as yet unknown.

The sample consisted of peripheral blood, taken on day 0 of AZD1222 vaccination. The source of this sequence is an adult in good health. The rearrangement links TRBV6-5 to TRBJ1-2; TRBD1 might be the D (5 bases). This CDR3 reads CASSYLGESYGYTF. The CDR3, as DNA: TGTGCCAGCAGTTACTTAGGGGAAAGCTATGGCTACACCTTC.